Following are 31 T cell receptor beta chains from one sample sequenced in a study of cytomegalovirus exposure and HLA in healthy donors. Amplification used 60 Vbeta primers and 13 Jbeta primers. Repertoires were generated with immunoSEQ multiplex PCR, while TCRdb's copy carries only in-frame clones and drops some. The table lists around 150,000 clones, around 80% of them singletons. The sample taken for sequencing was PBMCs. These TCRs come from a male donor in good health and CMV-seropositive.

The DNA of the CDR3 is TGCAGTGCTAGAGAGGTGGGACAGCAGCATTTT. This gives the protein CSAREVGQQHF. This chain uses TRBV20-1 with TRBJ1-5; 7 positions match TRBD1. V was pared by 0 bases and J by 13 bases, with 3 bases of the junction left unmatched. CDR3 length equals 11 residues. The germline V gene has CDR1 DFQATT and CDR2 SNEGSKA (reference sequence).

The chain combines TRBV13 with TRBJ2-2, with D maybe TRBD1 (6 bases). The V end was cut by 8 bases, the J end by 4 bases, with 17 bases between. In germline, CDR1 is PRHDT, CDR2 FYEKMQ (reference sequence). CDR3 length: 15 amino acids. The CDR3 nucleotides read TGTGCCAGCTGGGAACAGGGCCGATCCACCGGGGAGCTGTTTTTT. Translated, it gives CASWEQGRSTGELFF. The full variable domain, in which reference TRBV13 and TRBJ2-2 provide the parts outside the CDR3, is AAGVIQSPRHLIKEKRETATLKCYPIPRHDTVYWYQQGPGQDPQFLISFYEKMQSDKGSIPDRFSAQQFSDYHSELNMSSLELGDSALYFCASWEQGRSTGELFFGEGSRLTVL.

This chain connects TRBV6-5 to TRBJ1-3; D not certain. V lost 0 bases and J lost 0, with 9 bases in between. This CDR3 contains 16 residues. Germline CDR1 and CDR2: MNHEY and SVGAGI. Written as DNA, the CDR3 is TGTGCCAGCAGTTACTCGGTGGGCAGCTCTGGAAACACCATATATTTT. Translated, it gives CASSYSVGSSGNTIYF.

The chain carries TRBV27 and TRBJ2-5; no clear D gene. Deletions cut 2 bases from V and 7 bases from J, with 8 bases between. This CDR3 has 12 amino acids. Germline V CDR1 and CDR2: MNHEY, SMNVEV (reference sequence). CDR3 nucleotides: TGTGCCAGCAGTTTAAATGCCGGGACCCAGTACTTC. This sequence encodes CASSLNAGTQYF.

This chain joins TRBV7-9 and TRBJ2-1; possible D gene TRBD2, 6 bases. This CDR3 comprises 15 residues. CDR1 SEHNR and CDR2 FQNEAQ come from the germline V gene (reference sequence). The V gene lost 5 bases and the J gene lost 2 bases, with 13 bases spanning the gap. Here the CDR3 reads CASSPPGEAYNEQFF. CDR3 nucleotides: TGTGCCAGCAGCCCGCCCGGGGAGGCCTACAATGAGCAGTTCTTC.

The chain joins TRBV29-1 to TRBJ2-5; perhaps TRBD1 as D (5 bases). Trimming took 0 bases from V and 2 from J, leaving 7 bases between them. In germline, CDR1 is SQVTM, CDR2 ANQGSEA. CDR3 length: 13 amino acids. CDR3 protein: CSVEDRQQETQYF. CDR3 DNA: TGCAGCGTTGAAGACAGACAGCAAGAGACCCAGTACTTC. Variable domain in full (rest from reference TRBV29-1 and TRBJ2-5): SAVISQKPSRDICQRGTSLTIQCQVDSQVTMMFWYRQQPGQSLTLIATANQGSEATYESGFVIDKFPISRPNLTFSTLTVSNMSPEDSSIYLCSVEDRQQETQYFGPGTRLLVL.

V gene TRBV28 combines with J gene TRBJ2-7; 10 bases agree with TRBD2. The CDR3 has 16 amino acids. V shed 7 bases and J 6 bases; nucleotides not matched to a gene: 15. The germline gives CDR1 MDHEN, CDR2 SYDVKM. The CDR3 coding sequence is TGTGCCAGCACCCAAATTTCTTCGGGACTAGCGTTCGAGCAGTACTTC. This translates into CASTQISSGLAFEQYF.

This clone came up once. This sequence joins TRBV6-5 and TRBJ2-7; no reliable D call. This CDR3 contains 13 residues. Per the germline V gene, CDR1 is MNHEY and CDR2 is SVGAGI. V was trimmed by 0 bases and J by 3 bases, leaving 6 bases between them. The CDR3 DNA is TGTGCCAGCAGTTACTCGAGGAGCTACGAGCAGTACTTC. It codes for CASSYSRSYEQYF.

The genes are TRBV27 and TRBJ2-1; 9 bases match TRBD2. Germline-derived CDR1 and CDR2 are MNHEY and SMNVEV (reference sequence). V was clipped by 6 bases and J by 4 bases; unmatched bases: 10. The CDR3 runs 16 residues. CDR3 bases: TGTGCCAGCAGACTATCGCGGCTAGCGGGATACAATGAGCAGTTCTTC. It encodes CASRLSRLAGYNEQFF.

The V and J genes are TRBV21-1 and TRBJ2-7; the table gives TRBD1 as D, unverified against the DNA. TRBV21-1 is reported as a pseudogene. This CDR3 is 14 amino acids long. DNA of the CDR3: TGTGCCAGGAGTGGGGGGGGACAGGGTCCCGAGCAGTACTTC. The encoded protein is CARSGGGQGPEQYF.

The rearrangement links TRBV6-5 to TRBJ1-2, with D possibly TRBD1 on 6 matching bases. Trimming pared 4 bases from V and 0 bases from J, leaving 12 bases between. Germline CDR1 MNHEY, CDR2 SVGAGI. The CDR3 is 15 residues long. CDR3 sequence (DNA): TGTGCCAGCAGTTCCCCGGACAGATCTAACTATGGCTACACCTTC. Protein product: CASSSPDRSNYGYTF.

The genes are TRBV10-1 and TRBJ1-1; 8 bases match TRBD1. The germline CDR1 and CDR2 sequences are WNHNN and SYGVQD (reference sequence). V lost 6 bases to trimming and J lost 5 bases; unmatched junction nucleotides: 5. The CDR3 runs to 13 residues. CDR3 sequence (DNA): TGCGCCAGCAGCGGACAGGGAAAAACTGAAGCTTTCTTT. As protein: CASSGQGKTEAFF.

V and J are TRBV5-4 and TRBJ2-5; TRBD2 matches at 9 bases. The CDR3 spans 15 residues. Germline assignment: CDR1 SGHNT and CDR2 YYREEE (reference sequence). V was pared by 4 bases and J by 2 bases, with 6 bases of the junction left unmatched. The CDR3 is CASSQLSGGQETQYF. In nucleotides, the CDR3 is TGTGCCAGCAGCCAATTAAGCGGGGGGCAAGAGACCCAGTACTTC.

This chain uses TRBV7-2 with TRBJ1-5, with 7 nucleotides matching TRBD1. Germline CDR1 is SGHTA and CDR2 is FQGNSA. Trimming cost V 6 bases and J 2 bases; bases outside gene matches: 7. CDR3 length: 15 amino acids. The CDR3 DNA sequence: TGTGCCAGCAGTCCAAGACAGGGCGGCAATCAGCCCCAGCATTTT. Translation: CASSPRQGGNQPQHF.

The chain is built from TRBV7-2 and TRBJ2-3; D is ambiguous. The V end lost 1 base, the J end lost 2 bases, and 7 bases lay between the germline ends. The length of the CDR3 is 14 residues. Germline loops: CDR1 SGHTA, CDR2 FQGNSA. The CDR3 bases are TGTGCCAGCAGCTTAGTAGTCGACACAGATACGCAGTATTTT. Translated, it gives CASSLVVDTDTQYF.

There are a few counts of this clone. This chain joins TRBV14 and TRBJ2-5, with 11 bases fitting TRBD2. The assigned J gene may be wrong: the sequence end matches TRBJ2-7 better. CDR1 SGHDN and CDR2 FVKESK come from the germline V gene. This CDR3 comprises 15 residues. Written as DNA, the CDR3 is TGTGCCAGCAGAAAGACTAGCGGGAATACCTACGAGCAGTACTTC. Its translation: CASRKTSGNTYEQYF.

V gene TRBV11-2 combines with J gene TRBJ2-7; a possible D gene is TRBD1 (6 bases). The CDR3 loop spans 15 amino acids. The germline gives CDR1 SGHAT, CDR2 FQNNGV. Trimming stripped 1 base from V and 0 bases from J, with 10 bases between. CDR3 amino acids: CASSLVRGSSYEQYF. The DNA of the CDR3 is TGTGCCAGCAGCTTAGTAAGGGGGAGCTCCTACGAGCAGTACTTC.

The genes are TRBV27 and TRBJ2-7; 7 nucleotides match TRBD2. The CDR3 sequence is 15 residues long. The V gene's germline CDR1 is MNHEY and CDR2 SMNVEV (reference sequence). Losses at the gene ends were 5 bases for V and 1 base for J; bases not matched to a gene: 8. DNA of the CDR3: TGTGCCAGCAGTACCCAACTAGCGCAATCCTACGAGCAGTACTTC. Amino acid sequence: CASSTQLAQSYEQYF.

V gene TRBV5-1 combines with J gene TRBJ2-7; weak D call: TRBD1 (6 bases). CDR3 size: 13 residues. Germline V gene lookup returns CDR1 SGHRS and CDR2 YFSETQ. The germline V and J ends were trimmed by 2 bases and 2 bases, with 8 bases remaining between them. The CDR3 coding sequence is TGCGCCAGCAGCTTTGACAGGCCCTACGAGCAGTACTTC. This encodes CASSFDRPYEQYF.

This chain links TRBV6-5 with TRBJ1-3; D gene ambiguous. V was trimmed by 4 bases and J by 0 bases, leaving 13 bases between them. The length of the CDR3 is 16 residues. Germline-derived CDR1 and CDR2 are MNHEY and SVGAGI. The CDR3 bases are TGTGCCAGCAGTTCGGCGAGACATGTCTCTGGAAACACCATATATTTT. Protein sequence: CASSSARHVSGNTIYF.

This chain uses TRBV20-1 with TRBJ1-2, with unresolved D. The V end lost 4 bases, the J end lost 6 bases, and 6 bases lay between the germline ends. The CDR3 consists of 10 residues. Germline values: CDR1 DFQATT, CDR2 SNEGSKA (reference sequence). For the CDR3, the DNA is TGCAGTGCTACGGAGGATGGCTACACCTTC. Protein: CSATEDGYTF.

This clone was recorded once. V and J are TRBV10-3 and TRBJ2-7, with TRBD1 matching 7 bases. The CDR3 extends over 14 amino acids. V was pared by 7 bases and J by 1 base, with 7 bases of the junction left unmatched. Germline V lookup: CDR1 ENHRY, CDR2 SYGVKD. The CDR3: CAITSGTASYEQYF. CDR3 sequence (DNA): TGTGCCATCACCTCCGGGACAGCTTCCTACGAGCAGTACTTC.

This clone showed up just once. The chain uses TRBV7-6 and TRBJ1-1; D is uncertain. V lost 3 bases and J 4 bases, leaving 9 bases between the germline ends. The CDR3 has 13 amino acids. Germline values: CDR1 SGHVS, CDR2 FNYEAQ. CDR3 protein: CASSFKGGTEAFF. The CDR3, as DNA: TGTGCCAGCAGCTTCAAGGGAGGCACTGAAGCTTTCTTT.

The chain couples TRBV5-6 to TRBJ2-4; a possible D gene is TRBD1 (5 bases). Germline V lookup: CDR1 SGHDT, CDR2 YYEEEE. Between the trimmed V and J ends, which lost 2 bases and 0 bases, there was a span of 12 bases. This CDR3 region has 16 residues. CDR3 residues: CASSFTGPIAKNIQYF. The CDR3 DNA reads TGTGCCAGCAGCTTTACAGGCCCTATAGCCAAAAACATTCAGTACTTC.

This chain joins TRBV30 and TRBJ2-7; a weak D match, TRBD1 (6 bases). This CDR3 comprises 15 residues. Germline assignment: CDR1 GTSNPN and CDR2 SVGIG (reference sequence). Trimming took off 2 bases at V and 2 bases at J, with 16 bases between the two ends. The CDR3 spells CAWSTGGPVPYEQYF. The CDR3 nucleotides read TGTGCCTGGAGTACTGGGGGCCCCGTCCCCTACGAGCAGTACTTC.

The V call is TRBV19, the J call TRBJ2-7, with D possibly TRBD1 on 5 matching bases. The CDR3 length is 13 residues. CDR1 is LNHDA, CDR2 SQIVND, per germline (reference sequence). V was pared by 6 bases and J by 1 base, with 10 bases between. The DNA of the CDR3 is TGTGCCAGTAGGAAACAGGAGTCCTACGAGCAGTACTTC. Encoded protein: CASRKQESYEQYF.

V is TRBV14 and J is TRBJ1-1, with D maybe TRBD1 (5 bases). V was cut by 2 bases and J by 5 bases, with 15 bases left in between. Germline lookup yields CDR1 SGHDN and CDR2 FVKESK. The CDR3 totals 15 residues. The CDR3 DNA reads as TGTGCCAGCAGCCAAAGATATCCGTCAGGGACTGAAGCTTTCTTT. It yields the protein CASSQRYPSGTEAFF. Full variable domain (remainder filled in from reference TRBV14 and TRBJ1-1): EAGVTQFPSHSVIEKGQTVTLRCDPISGHDNLYWYRRVMGKEIKFLLHFVKESKQDESGMPNNRFLAERTGGTYSTLKVQPAELEDSGVYFCASSQRYPSGTEAFFGQGTRLTVV.

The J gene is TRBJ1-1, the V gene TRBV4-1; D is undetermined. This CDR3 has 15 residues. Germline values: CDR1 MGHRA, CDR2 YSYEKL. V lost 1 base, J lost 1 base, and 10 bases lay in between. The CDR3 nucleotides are TGCGCCAGCAGCCAAGCTGACTTCCGGAACACTGAAGCTTTCTTT. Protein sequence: CASSQADFRNTEAFF.

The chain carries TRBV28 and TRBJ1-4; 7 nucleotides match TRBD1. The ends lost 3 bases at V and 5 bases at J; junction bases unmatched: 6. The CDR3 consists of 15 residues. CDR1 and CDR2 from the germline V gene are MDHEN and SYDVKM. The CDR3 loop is CASSFRGQLNEKLFF. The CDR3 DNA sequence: TGTGCCAGCAGTTTTAGGGGACAGCTAAATGAAAAACTGTTTTTT.

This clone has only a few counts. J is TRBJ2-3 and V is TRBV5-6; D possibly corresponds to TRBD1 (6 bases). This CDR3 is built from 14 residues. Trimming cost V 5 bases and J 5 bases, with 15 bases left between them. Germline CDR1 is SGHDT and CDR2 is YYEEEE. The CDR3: CASSFFRDIDTQYF. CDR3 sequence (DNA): TGTGCCAGCAGTTTTTTCCGGGACATAGATACGCAGTATTTT.

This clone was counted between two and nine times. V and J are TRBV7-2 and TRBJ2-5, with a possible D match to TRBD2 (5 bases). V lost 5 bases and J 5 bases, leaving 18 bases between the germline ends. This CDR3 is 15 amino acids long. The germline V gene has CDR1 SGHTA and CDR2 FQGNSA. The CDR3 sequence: CASSLLSVNSETQYF. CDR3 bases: TGTGCCAGCAGCCTCCTTAGCGTTAATTCGGAGACCCAGTACTTC.